Given below is one TCR beta chain in context. CDR1 is SGHAT, CDR2 FQNNGV, per germline. V dropped 2 bases and J dropped 2 bases, with 7 bases sitting between them. The CDR3 is 14 amino acids. Some clones are missing from TCRdb's copy, which holds only in-frame ones; the method was immunoSEQ multiplex PCR. The sample holds around 140,000 clones, roughly 90% seen once. The source of the sample is a study of blood T cell repertoires in COVID-19. Study in general: Collection of acute and convalescent COVID-19 samples took place in the United States, Italy and Spain.

Sequencing was carried out using peripheral blood. The TCR was taken from a woman between 45 and 60 years old with acute or convalescent COVID-19. The chain uses TRBV11-2 and TRBJ1-3; the D is unclear. In DNA, the CDR3 is TGTGCCAGCAGCTTAAGCGCTACTGGAAACACCATATATTTT. This translates into CASSLSATGNTIYF.